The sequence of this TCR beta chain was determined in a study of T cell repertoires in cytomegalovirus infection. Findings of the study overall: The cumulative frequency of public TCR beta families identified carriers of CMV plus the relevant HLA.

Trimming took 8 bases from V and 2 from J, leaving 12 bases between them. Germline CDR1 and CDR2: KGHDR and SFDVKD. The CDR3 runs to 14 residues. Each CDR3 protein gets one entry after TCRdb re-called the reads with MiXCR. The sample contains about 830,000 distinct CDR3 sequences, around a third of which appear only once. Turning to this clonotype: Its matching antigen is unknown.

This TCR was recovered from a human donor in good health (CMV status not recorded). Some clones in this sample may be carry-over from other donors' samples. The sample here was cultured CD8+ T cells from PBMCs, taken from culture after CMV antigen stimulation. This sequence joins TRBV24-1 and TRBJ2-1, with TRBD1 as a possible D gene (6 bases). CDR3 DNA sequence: TGTGCCACCACATCAGGGGCCCCCTACAATGAGCAGTTCTTC. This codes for CATTSGAPYNEQFF.